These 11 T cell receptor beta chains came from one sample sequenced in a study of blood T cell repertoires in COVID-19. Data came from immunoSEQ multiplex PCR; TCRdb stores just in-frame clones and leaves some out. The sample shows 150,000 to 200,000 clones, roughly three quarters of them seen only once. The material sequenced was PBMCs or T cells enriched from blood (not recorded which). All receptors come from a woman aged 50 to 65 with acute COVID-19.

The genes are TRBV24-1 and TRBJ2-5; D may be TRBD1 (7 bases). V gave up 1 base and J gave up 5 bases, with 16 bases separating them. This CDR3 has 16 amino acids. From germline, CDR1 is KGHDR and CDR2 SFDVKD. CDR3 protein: CATSDFRGATQETQYF. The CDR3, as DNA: TGTGCCACCAGTGATTTCAGGGGGGCCACCCAGGAGACCCAGTACTTC.

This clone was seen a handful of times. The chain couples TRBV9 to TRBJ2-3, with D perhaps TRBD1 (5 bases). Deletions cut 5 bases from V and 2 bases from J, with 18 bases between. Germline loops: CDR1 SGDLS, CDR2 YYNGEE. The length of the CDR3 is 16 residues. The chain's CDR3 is CASRPPAPGPTDTQYF. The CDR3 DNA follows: TGTGCCAGCAGACCACCAGCGCCAGGGCCCACAGATACGCAGTATTTT.

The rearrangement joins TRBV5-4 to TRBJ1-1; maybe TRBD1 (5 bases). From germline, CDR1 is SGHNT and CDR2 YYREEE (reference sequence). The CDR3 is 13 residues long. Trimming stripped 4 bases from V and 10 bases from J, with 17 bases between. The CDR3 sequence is CASSARGTLVAFF. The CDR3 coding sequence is TGTGCCAGCAGCGCGAGAGGGACTTTAGTAGCTTTCTTT. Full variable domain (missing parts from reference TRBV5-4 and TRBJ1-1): ETGVTQSPTHLIKTRGQQVTLRCSSQSGHNTVSWYQQALGQGPQFIFQYYREEENGRGNFPPRFSGLQFPNYSSELNVNALELDDSALYLCASSARGTLVAFFGQGTRLTVV.

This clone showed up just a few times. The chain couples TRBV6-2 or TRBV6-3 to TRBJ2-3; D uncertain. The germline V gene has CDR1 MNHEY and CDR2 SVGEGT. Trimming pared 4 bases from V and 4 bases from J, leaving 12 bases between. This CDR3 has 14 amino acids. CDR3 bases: TGTGCCAGCAGTTTTAACAGAATTTCAGATACGCAGTATTTT. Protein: CASSFNRISDTQYF.

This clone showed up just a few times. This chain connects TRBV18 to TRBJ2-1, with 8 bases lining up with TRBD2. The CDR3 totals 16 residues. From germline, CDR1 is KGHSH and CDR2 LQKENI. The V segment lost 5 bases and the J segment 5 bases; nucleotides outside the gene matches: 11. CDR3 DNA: TGTGCCAGCTCATCCTACCCCGGGGGGGCGGACAATGAGCAGTTCTTC. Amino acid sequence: CASSSYPGGADNEQFF.

CDR3 residues: CASTKPPLGLRNIQYF. The CDR3 nucleotides read TGCGCCAGCACTAAACCCCCGCTGGGCCTCAGAAACATTCAGTACTTC. V gene TRBV23-1 combines with J gene TRBJ2-4; unclear D gene. TRBV23-1 is treated as an ORF (open reading frame) with a function not yet certain. Trimming took off 7 bases at V and 6 bases at J, with 22 bases between the two ends. CDR3 length equals 16 residues.

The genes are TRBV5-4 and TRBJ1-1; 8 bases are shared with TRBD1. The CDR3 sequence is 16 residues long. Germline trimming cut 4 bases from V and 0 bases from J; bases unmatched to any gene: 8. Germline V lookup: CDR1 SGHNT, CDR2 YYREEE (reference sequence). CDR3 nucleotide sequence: TGTGCCAGCAGCCCCCGGACAGGGCTCCTGAACACTGAAGCTTTCTTT. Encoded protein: CASSPRTGLLNTEAFF.

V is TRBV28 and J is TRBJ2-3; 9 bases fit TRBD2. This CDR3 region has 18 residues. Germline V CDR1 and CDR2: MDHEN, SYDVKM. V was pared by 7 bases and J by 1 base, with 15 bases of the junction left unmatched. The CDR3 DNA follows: TGTGCCAGCACAACTCTCGCGGGGGGGCCGGGGGGCACAGATACGCAGTATTTT. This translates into CASTTLAGGPGGTDTQYF.

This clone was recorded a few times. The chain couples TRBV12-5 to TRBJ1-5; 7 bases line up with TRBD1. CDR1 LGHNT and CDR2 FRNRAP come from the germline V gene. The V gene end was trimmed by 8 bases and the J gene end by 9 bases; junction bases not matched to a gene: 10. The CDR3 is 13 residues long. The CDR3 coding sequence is TGTGCTAGTTTAGGGACAGAAGTTCGGCCCCAGCATTTT. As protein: CASLGTEVRPQHF.

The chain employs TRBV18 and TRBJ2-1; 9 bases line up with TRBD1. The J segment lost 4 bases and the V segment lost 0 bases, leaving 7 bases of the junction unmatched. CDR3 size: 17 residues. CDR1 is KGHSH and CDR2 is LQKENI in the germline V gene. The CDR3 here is CASSPPVRDRVYNEQFF. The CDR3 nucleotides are TGTGCCAGCTCACCACCGGTGCGGGACAGGGTTTACAATGAGCAGTTCTTC.

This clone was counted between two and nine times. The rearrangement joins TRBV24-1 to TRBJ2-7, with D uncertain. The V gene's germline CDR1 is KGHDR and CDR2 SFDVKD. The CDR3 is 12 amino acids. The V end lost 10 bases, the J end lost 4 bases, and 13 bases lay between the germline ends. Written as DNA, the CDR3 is TGTGCCACACACAGAACAATTTACGAGCAGTACGTC. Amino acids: CATHRTIYEQYV.